The entry below describes one TCR beta chain. Its target is unknown. Clones were sequenced by immunoSEQ multiplex PCR, and TCRdb holds only the in-frame ones, with some missing. The sample shows 90,000 or so clones, roughly 89% of them seen only once. Trimming took off 0 bases at V and 12 bases at J, with 15 bases between the two ends. This CDR3 comprises 13 residues. The germline gives CDR1 MNHEY, CDR2 SMNVEV (reference sequence). These data are taken from a study of PD-L1 blockade in urothelial cancer. Points from the study as a whole: Below-median pretreatment blood TCR clonality predicted better survival.

The time point denotes: pretreatment peripheral blood. The diagnosis in patients was locally advanced or metastatic urothelial carcinoma. The chain uses TRBV27 and TRBJ2-7; D is undetermined. The sequence derives from a man in his sixties with urothelial cancer. This sample comprised PBMCs, obtained around atezolizumab (anti-PD-L1) treatment. As DNA, the CDR3 is TGTGCCAGCAGTTTATCGGTACAGACCGTGGCGTACTTC. It yields the protein CASSLSVQTVAYF.